These 18 T cell receptor beta chains originate from one sample sequenced in a study of blood T cell repertoires in COVID-19. Clones were sequenced by immunoSEQ multiplex PCR, and TCRdb holds only the in-frame ones, with some missing. The repertoire holds some 270,000 clones, approximately 83% seen once, with roughly 4.3% in the top ten. The sample consisted of PBMCs or T cells enriched from blood (not recorded which). These receptor sequences come from a woman in her 30s who had recovered from COVID-19.

This rearrangement joins TRBV24-1 to TRBJ2-7; D not resolved. The germline V and J ends were trimmed by 3 bases and 3 bases, with 11 bases remaining between them. In germline, CDR1 is KGHDR, CDR2 SFDVKD. CDR3 length equals 14 residues. In DNA form, the CDR3 reads TGTGCCACCAGTGATGCTTCCCGGGTCTACGAGCAGTACTTC. Residues: CATSDASRVYEQYF.

This chain uses TRBV27 with TRBJ1-6; 9 bases match TRBD1. Germline trimming cut 4 bases from V and 7 bases from J; bases unmatched to any gene: 11. Germline CDR1 reads MNHEY; CDR2 reads SMNVEV (reference sequence). The CDR3 is 17 amino acids. CDR3 nucleotide sequence: TGTGCCAGCAGTTCTCCCCTCGGGACAGGGCTGAATTCACCCCTCCACTTT. Its protein is CASSSPLGTGLNSPLHF.

A single count supports this clone. The rearrangement links TRBV9 to TRBJ2-7; D is uncertain. V was trimmed by 4 bases and J by 0 bases, leaving 14 bases between them. The CDR3 is 15 residues long. In germline, CDR1 is SGDLS, CDR2 YYNGEE. CDR3 sequence reads: CASSLHAAYSYEQYF. The CDR3 region has the DNA TGTGCCAGCAGCCTTCACGCGGCGTACTCCTACGAGCAGTACTTC.

This clone was counted at least ten times. The CDR3 DNA is TGTGCCAGTAGTGTAGCGGGATCTAAGTACTTC. Translated: CASSVAGSKYF. The rearrangement links TRBV19 to TRBJ2-7; 8 bases line up with TRBD2. Germline CDR1 LNHDA, CDR2 SQIVND (reference sequence). V shed 5 bases, J shed 11 bases, and the junction held 5 bases outside the gene matches. The CDR3 loop spans 11 amino acids. The variable domain in full, completed from reference TRBV19 and TRBJ2-7, reads DGGITQSPKYLFRKEGQNVTLSCEQNLNHDAMYWYRQDPGQGLRLIYYSQIVNDFQKGDIAEGYSVSREKKESFPLTVTSAQKNPTAFYLCASSVAGSKYFGPGTRLTVT.

The V and J genes are TRBV5-4 and TRBJ1-6, with D perhaps TRBD1 (5 bases). There are 12 residues in the CDR3. The ends were cut back, 0 bases at V and 13 bases at J, with 8 bases in the middle. CDR1 SGHNT and CDR2 YYREEE come from the germline V gene (reference sequence). CDR3: CASSLGPGPLHF. CDR3 bases: TGTGCCAGCAGCTTGGGACCAGGGCCCCTCCACTTT.

The chain couples TRBV19 to TRBJ2-5; 7 bases match TRBD1. CDR3 length: 15 residues. The germline CDR1 and CDR2 sequences are LNHDA and SQIVND (reference sequence). The ends lost 6 bases at V and 1 base at J; junction bases unmatched: 8. CDR3 DNA: TGTGCCAGTAGAACGAGGACAGGTACCCAAGAGACCCAGTACTTC. This translates into CASRTRTGTQETQYF.

The V gene is TRBV6-5, the J gene TRBJ1-2; D might be TRBD1 (6 bases). The CDR3 is 13 residues long. The germline V gene has CDR1 MNHEY and CDR2 SVGAGI. The V gene lost 5 bases and the J gene lost 0 bases, with 7 bases spanning the gap. The CDR3 bases are TGTGCCAGCAGTCGGGACACTAACTATGGCTACACCTTC. This gives the protein CASSRDTNYGYTF.

The chain uses TRBV6-1 and TRBJ1-2; D might be TRBD1 (6 bases). The CDR3 is 16 residues long. The germline V gene encodes CDR1 MNHNS and CDR2 SASEGT. The germline V and J ends were trimmed by 4 bases and 5 bases, with 20 bases remaining between them. The CDR3 region has the DNA TGTGCCAGCAGTGGAGGCCGACACTCCCAGGGGTATGGCTACACCTTC. Amino acids: CASSGGRHSQGYGYTF.

The CDR3 sequence: CASRQQGAGETQYF. As DNA, the CDR3 is TGCGCCAGCCGCCAACAGGGGGCGGGGGAGACCCAGTACTTC. V usage is TRBV5-1 and J usage is TRBJ2-5; 9 bases are a match to TRBD1. Germline V gene sequence: CDR1 SGHRS, CDR2 YFSETQ. With V trimmed by 7 bases and J by 5 bases, 9 bases remained unmatched. This CDR3 has 14 amino acids.

The CDR3 DNA reads TGTGCCAGCAGCTTAGTAGTCGAGGAAGGCCCGAACCCAGATACGCAGTATTTT. Translated, it gives CASSLVVEEGPNPDTQYF. This chain connects TRBV13 to TRBJ2-3; D not certain. Looked up from germline, CDR1 is PRHDT and CDR2 is FYEKMQ (reference sequence). The CDR3 totals 18 residues. V was trimmed by 1 base and J by 4 bases, leaving 21 bases between them.

The chain combines TRBV27 with TRBJ1-4, with 8 positions matching TRBD1. This CDR3 has 16 amino acids. Germline-derived CDR1 and CDR2 are MNHEY and SMNVEV (reference sequence). V shed 5 bases and J 2 bases; nucleotides not matched to a gene: 7. CDR3 protein: CASSRGQGTTNEKLFF. The CDR3 coding sequence is TGTGCCAGCAGTCGAGGACAGGGAACGACTAATGAAAAACTGTTTTTT.

This chain connects TRBV5-1 to TRBJ2-1; TRBD1 matches 8 bases. Germline V gene sequence: CDR1 SGHRS, CDR2 YFSETQ. Trimming took 2 bases from V and 1 from J; bases not matched to a gene: 2. The CDR3 runs 15 residues. CDR3 amino acids: CASSFDRGSYNEQFF. The CDR3, as DNA: TGCGCCAGCAGCTTTGACAGGGGATCCTACAATGAGCAGTTCTTC.

In its sample, this clone was seen once. The genes are TRBV30 and TRBJ2-1; 10 bases match TRBD2. CDR1 GTSNPN and CDR2 SVGIG come from the germline V gene (reference sequence). V lost 4 bases to trimming and J lost 0 bases; unmatched junction nucleotides: 12. This CDR3 is 18 amino acids long. CDR3 DNA: TGTGCCTGGACCCTTCGCGAACTAGCGGGGCCCTCCTACAATGAGCAGTTCTTC. It specifies CAWTLRELAGPSYNEQFF. Complete variable domain (other parts from reference TRBV30 and TRBJ2-1): SQTIHQWPATLVQPVGSPLSLECTVEGTSNPNLYWYRQAAGRGLQLLFYSVGIGQISSEVPQNLSASRPQDRQFILSSKKLLLSDSGFYLCAWTLRELAGPSYNEQFFGPGTRLTVL.

This sequence joins TRBV30 and TRBJ1-5; D gene ambiguous. Trimming took off 1 base at V and 0 bases at J, with 10 bases between the two ends. This CDR3 has 15 residues. Germline CDR1 reads GTSNPN; CDR2 reads SVGIG (reference sequence). The CDR3 here is CAWSDGKHSNQPQHF. The CDR3 region has the DNA TGTGCCTGGAGTGACGGGAAACATAGCAATCAGCCCCAGCATTTT. The full variable domain, rest sourced from reference TRBV30 and TRBJ1-5, is SQTIHQWPATLVQPVGSPLSLECTVEGTSNPNLYWYRQAAGRGLQLLFYSVGIGQISSEVPQNLSASRPQDRQFILSSKKLLLSDSGFYLCAWSDGKHSNQPQHFGDGTRLSIL.

This clone was detected only once. This chain uses TRBV24-1 with TRBJ2-3; 10 bases map to TRBD1. The CDR3 consists of 16 residues. Germline values: CDR1 KGHDR, CDR2 SFDVKD. V shed 4 bases, J shed 2 bases, and the junction held 5 bases outside the gene matches. DNA for the CDR3: TGTGCCACCAGTGAGACCGGGACAGGGGTCACAGATACGCAGTATTTT. Residues: CATSETGTGVTDTQYF.

This chain joins TRBV7-2 and TRBJ2-7; D possibly corresponds to TRBD2 (6 bases). Per germline, CDR1 SGHTA and CDR2 FQGNSA. This CDR3 contains 14 residues. Trimming stripped 0 bases from V and 6 bases from J, with 12 bases between. CDR3 nucleotides: TGTGCCAGCAGCTTAGCCCGGGACTTGGGCGAGCAGTACTTC. Protein: CASSLARDLGEQYF.

The chain couples TRBV28 to TRBJ2-4, with 10 bases aligning to TRBD1. There are 18 residues in the CDR3. V was pared by 6 bases and J by 1 base, with 12 bases of the junction left unmatched. Germline V gives CDR1 MDHEN, CDR2 SYDVKM. DNA of the CDR3: TGTGCCAGCAGGCCGGACAGGGGGTTTGTCTCCGCCAAAAACATTCAGTACTTC. Its translation: CASRPDRGFVSAKNIQYF.

This chain uses TRBV11-2 with TRBJ2-3, with 10 positions matching TRBD2. The CDR3 has 15 residues. Looked up from germline, CDR1 is SGHAT and CDR2 is FQNNGV. Unmatched junction bases numbered 2, after V lost 4 bases and J lost 1 base. CDR3 nucleotides: TGTGCCAGCAGCTCTCTAGCGGGGGGCACAGATACGCAGTATTTT. Translating it yields CASSSLAGGTDTQYF. The whole variable domain, filled in from reference TRBV11-2 and TRBJ2-3, reads EAGVAQSPRYKIIEKRQSVAFWCNPISGHATLYWYQQILGQGPKLLIQFQNNGVVDDSQLPKDRFSAERLKGVDSTLKIQPAKLEDSAVYLCASSSLAGGTDTQYFGPGTRLTVL.